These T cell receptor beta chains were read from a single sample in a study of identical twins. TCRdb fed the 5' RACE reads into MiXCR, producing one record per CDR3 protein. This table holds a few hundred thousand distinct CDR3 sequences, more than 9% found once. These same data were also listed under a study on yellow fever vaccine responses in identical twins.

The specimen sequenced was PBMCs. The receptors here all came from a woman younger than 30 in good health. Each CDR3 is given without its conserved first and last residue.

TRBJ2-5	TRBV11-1	ASSALMGGGNSRETQY
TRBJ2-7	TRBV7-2	ASSPDWNGYEQY
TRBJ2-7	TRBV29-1	SVRGQDQYEQY
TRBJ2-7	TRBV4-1	ASSQDKLRGKLSYEQY
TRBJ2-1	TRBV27	ASSWGGLSSYNEQF
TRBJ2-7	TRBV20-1	SATDDYYEQY
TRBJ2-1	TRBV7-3	ASTVSGGAGEQF
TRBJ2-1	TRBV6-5	ASSYGPSLNEQF
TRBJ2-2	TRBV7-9	ASNSYSGQKNTGELF
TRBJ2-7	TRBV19	ASSSSPYEQY
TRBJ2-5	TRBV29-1	SVEVKVQETQY
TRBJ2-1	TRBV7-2	ASTGLAGVNEQF
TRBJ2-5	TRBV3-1	ASSSLAETQY
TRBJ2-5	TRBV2	ASMGNREDWETQY
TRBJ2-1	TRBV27	ASQGASDGNEQF
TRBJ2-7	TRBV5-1	ASSLGVPRGVYEQY
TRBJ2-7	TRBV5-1	ASSLDGQGRYEQY
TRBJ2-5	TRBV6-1	ASTSQPGTGQETQY
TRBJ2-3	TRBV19	ASSGGVADTQY
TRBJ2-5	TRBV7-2	ASSLVAGRGETQY
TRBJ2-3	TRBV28	ASSPSLTAARTDTQY
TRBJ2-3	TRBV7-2	ASSPLSGSTQY
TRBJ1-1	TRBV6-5	ASSYSPQENTEAF
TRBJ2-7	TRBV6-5	ASSYRQGVYEQY
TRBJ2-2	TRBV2	ASKEGTSRTGELF
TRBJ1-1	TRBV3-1	ASSPQLTGNTEAF
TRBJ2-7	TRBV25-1	ASSVEGAGTAIGEQY
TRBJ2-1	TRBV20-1	SARDFSSGYNEQF
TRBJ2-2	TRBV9	ASSVGVRLTGELF
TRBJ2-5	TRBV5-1	ASSLRPGGETQY
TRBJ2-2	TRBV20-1	CARDRLAGEITGELF
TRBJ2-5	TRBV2	ASSQGGAGETQY
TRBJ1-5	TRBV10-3	AITGTVNQPQH
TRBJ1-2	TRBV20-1	SATGTGTINYGYT
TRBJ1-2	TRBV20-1	SATRDGYYGYT
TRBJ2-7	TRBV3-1	ASSRTTSGDSYEQY
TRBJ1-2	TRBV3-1	ASSQGSLTSGGYT
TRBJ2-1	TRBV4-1	ASSQVLDSGYNEQF
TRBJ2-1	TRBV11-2	ASSGRLRAGADNEQF